This paragraph reports one T cell receptor beta chain. The antigen is not known. The entry originates in a study of early T cells in non-severe SARS-CoV-2 infection. The wider study: The sequenced material was bulk RNA from unsorted whole blood, and its chains were unpaired. Points from the study as a whole: Matches to VDJdb favored anti-spike CD8 responses and missed private and CD4 specificities.

The TCR library protocol was used to attach unique molecular identifiers. These identifiers were attached to individual cDNA molecules. TCRdb analysed the 5' RACE reads with MiXCR anew, one entry per CDR3 protein. The sample lists fewer than 85,000 distinct CDR3 sequences, roughly a sixth seen once, with approximately 2.6% in the top ten. Germline V gene lookup returns CDR1 LNHDA and CDR2 SQIVND (reference sequence). This CDR3 region has 16 residues. V shed 7 bases and J 4 bases; nucleotides not matched to a gene: 13. This clonotype originated in an adult who was a healthcare worker with PCR-confirmed SARS-CoV-2 infection or an uninfected control (not recorded which). Sequences were obtained from whole blood. The chain uses TRBV19 and TRBJ1-2; the match to TRBD1 covers 9 bases. The CDR3 sequence is CASIHPGQGAGYGYTF. The CDR3 region has the DNA TGTGCCAGTATTCACCCGGGACAGGGAGCCGGCTATGGCTACACCTTC.